Here is one T cell receptor beta chain with its context. This sample was included in a study of blood T cell repertoires in COVID-19. Overall study context: Sites across the United States, Italy and Spain contributed samples from acute and convalescent COVID-19.

Original handling: The authors estimated nucleated cell counts from reference gene primer amplification. Profiled with immunoSEQ multiplex PCR; TCRdb holds only in-frame clones, not every one. The DNA was the basis for D and trimming; V, J and clone size are from that table. The table records 150,000 to 200,000 clones, roughly three quarters of them present only once. Material: PBMCs or T cells enriched from blood (not recorded which). This TCR derives from a man in his 60s who had been exposed to COVID-19.

CDR3 nucleotides: TGTGCCAGTAGTATTGGGCAGGGTGGCGAGACCCAGTACTTC. Translating it yields CASSIGQGGETQYF. The chain recombines TRBV19 with TRBJ2-5; perhaps TRBD1 as D (5 bases). There are 14 residues in the CDR3. Trimming took 3 bases from V and 5 from J, leaving 13 bases between them. The germline CDR1 and CDR2 sequences are LNHDA and SQIVND (reference sequence).